The 20 T cell receptor beta chains reported below all come from one sample, sequenced in a study of blood T cell repertoires in COVID-19. Measured with immunoSEQ multiplex PCR; TCRdb has only the in-frame clones, and not every one. The sample lists some 240,000 clones, around 82% occurring once. What was sequenced was PBMCs or T cells enriched from blood (not recorded which). All receptors derive from a man aged 50-60 years who had recovered from COVID-19.

The CDR3 region has the DNA TGTGCCAGCAGCTTCGTAGGAACTGGAGGCACTGAAGCTTTCTTT. Residues: CASSFVGTGGTEAFF. The chain carries TRBV7-2 and TRBJ1-1; D not resolved. From germline, CDR1 is SGHTA and CDR2 FQGNSA. This CDR3 is 15 amino acids long. The V gene lost 3 bases and the J gene lost 4 bases, with 15 bases spanning the gap.

V and J are TRBV7-2 and TRBJ2-1; D is possibly TRBD2 (5 bases). V lost 5 bases and J 9 bases, leaving 17 bases between the germline ends. Germline-derived CDR1 and CDR2 are SGHTA and FQGNSA. The CDR3 length is 14 residues. CDR3 sequence (DNA): TGTGCCAGCAGCAACGTGGGGAGTAGGGTTGAGCAGTTCTTC. Protein: CASSNVGSRVEQFF.

The J gene is TRBJ2-1, the V gene TRBV5-1; no reliable D call. Between the trimmed V and J ends, which lost 7 bases and 4 bases, there was a span of 6 bases. CDR3 size: 11 residues. Germline CDR1 and CDR2: SGHRS and YFSETQ. CDR3 region: CASSSYNEQFF. The CDR3 bases are TGCGCCAGCTCTTCTTACAATGAGCAGTTCTTC.

This clone was counted only a few times. The rearrangement links TRBV4-1 to TRBJ1-3, with D perhaps TRBD1 (5 bases). The CDR3 is 15 residues long. Trimming pared 5 bases from V and 2 bases from J, leaving 13 bases between. CDR1 is MGHRA, CDR2 YSYEKL, per germline. The chain's CDR3 is CASSIRGGAGNTIYF. In nucleotides, the CDR3 is TGCGCCAGCAGCATCCGGGGGGGAGCTGGAAACACCATATATTTT.

The chain uses TRBV2 and TRBJ2-7; 7 bases fit TRBD2. V lost 6 bases and J lost 4; bases outside the gene matches: 18. The CDR3 is 17 residues long. The germline V gene encodes CDR1 SNHLY and CDR2 FYNNEI. As DNA, the CDR3 is TGTGCCAGCAGAGTGGGGGTGGAGCGGGGATCAACATACGAGCAGTACTTC. Protein sequence: CASRVGVERGSTYEQYF.

This chain joins TRBV7-9 and TRBJ2-7; D unresolved. V lost 3 bases and J lost 6, with 15 bases in between. The germline V gene encodes CDR1 SEHNR and CDR2 FQNEAQ (reference sequence). The CDR3 length is 14 residues. The CDR3 sequence: CASSFSQAVGEQYF. CDR3 nucleotide sequence: TGTGCCAGCAGCTTCTCCCAGGCTGTGGGCGAGCAGTACTTC. The full variable domain, rest sourced from reference TRBV7-9 and TRBJ2-7, is DTGVSQNPRHKITKRGQNVTFRCDPISEHNRLYWYRQTLGQGPEFLTYFQNEAQLEKSRLLSDRFSAERPKGSFSTLEIQRTEQGDSAMYLCASSFSQAVGEQYFGPGTRLTVT.

The CDR3, as DNA: TGTGCCAGCAGTTTACAGGGCGAAGGGAGCAATCAGCCCCAGCATTTT. It is translated as CASSLQGEGSNQPQHF. This chain joins TRBV28 and TRBJ1-5; TRBD1 might be the D (5 bases). CDR3 length: 16 residues. Germline CDR1 reads MDHEN; CDR2 reads SYDVKM. Deletions cut 2 bases from V and 1 base from J, with 12 bases between.

This sequence joins TRBV5-4 and TRBJ1-4; weak D call: TRBD1 (6 bases). CDR1 and CDR2 from the germline V gene are SGHNT and YYREEE (reference sequence). The CDR3 length is 13 residues. Trimming removed 5 bases from V and 7 bases from J, with 12 bases in between. The CDR3 loop reads CASSTPGVEKLFF. Here the CDR3 DNA reads TGTGCCAGCAGTACGCCAGGGGTTGAAAAACTGTTTTTT.

This clone showed up just once. This sequence joins TRBV24-1 and TRBJ1-2; a possible D gene is TRBD1 (5 bases). In germline, CDR1 is KGHDR, CDR2 SFDVKD. Trimming left V 5 bases short and J 5 bases short, with 14 bases between. The CDR3 is 14 residues long. CDR3 in amino acids: CATSGMDTHYGYTF. CDR3 bases: TGTGCCACCAGTGGCATGGACACGCATTATGGCTACACCTTC.

The rearrangement uses TRBV6-5 and TRBJ1-1; tentatively, D is TRBD1 (5 bases). The CDR3 loop spans 14 amino acids. The germline V gene has CDR1 MNHEY and CDR2 SVGAGI. V shed 6 bases and J shed 11 bases, with 22 bases lying between them. Here the CDR3 reads CASSPEFEGRAAFF. The CDR3 DNA reads TGTGCCAGCAGCCCCGAATTCGAGGGGAGGGCGGCTTTCTTT.

In this sample, this clone turned up once. V usage is TRBV27 and J usage is TRBJ2-7; TRBD2 matches at 11 bases. The V and J ends lost 6 bases and 0 bases, in that order; junction bases with no gene match: 4. The germline CDR1 and CDR2 sequences are MNHEY and SMNVEV (reference sequence). The CDR3 has 15 amino acids. CDR3 DNA: TGTGCCAGCAGGCTTACTAGCGGGAGCTCCTACGAGCAGTACTTC. Its protein product is CASRLTSGSSYEQYF.

The chain employs TRBV30 and TRBJ2-7; 7 bases are shared with TRBD1. Germline V CDR1 and CDR2: GTSNPN, SVGIG (reference sequence). CDR3 length: 15 residues. The junction had 10 bases not matched to a gene; V was cut back by 2 bases and J by 3 bases. The CDR3 is CAWSPRGRGIYEQYF. CDR3 nucleotide sequence: TGTGCCTGGAGTCCACGGGGCAGGGGGATCTACGAGCAGTACTTC.

In this sample, this clone turned up once. The chain is built from TRBV5-1 and TRBJ1-1; TRBD1 aligns across 8 bases. This CDR3 comprises 19 residues. The V and J ends lost 1 base and 6 bases, in that order; junction bases with no gene match: 20. Germline CDR1 is SGHRS and CDR2 is YFSETQ. The CDR3 nucleotides read TGCGCCAGCAGCTTGTCGGGGCAGGGGGCGATTTCGGTACCCTCTGAAGCTTTCTTT. Amino acid sequence: CASSLSGQGAISVPSEAFF.

The chain has TRBV7-3 and TRBJ2-2; the match to TRBD2 covers 7 bases. J gave up 4 bases and V 1 base, and 6 bases lay outside the gene matches. The CDR3 covers 16 residues. Germline values: CDR1 SGHTA, CDR2 FQGTGA. The DNA of the CDR3 is TGTGCCAGCAGCTTAAATCCTAGCGGAAGCACCGGGGAGCTGTTTTTT. Protein: CASSLNPSGSTGELFF. Drawing the rest from reference TRBV7-3 and TRBJ2-2, the complete variable domain is GAGVSQTPSNKVTEKGKYVELRCDPISGHTALYWYRQSLGQGPEFLIYFQGTGAADDSGLPNDRFFAVRPEGSVSTLKIQRTERGDSAVYLCASSLNPSGSTGELFFGEGSRLTVL.

The V gene is TRBV19, the J gene TRBJ1-1, with 7 bases fitting TRBD1. The CDR3 covers 13 residues. V trimming: 5 bases; J trimming: 10 bases; junction bases outside the gene matches: 10. CDR1 and CDR2 from the germline V gene are LNHDA and SQIVND (reference sequence). The CDR3: CASSSTSGTAAFF. DNA of the CDR3: TGTGCCAGTAGTTCGACCTCCGGGACAGCAGCTTTCTTT. The full variable domain, in which reference TRBV19 and TRBJ1-1 provide the parts outside the CDR3, is DGGITQSPKYLFRKEGQNVTLSCEQNLNHDAMYWYRQDPGQGLRLIYYSQIVNDFQKGDIAEGYSVSREKKESFPLTVTSAQKNPTAFYLCASSSTSGTAAFFGQGTRLTVV.

This chain uses TRBV10-3 with TRBJ2-2; 8 positions agree with TRBD2. The ends lost 2 bases at V and 0 bases at J; junction bases unmatched: 2. This CDR3 spans 16 amino acids. Looked up from germline, CDR1 is ENHRY and CDR2 is SYGVKD. The CDR3 loop is CAISEPGGANTGELFF. The CDR3 DNA reads as TGTGCCATCAGTGAGCCCGGGGGGGCGAACACCGGGGAGCTGTTTTTT.

V and J are TRBV4-1 and TRBJ2-3, with TRBD2 as a possible D gene (5 bases). The V gene's germline CDR1 is MGHRA and CDR2 YSYEKL. Deletions cut 4 bases from V and 3 bases from J, with 8 bases between. This CDR3 spans 13 amino acids. The CDR3 DNA follows: TGCGCCAGCAGCCTCGGACTGACAGATACGCAGTATTTT. Its protein is CASSLGLTDTQYF.

The gene calls are TRBV11-3 and TRBJ2-7; D possibly corresponds to TRBD1 (5 bases). CDR1 is SGHNT and CDR2 is YENEEA in the germline V gene. V gave up 5 bases and J gave up 4 bases, with 15 bases separating them. The CDR3 is 14 residues long. CDR3 region: CASSSLGANYEQYF. As DNA, the CDR3 is TGTGCCAGCAGCAGTTTAGGGGCGAATTACGAGCAGTACTTC.

The V and J genes are TRBV7-8 and TRBJ2-1; D remains unclear. This CDR3 comprises 13 residues. V lost 2 bases to trimming and J lost 2 bases, with 4 bases between them. Germline V gene data show CDR1 as SGHVS and CDR2 as FQNEAQ. The CDR3 region is CASSLTPYNEQFF. The DNA for the CDR3 is TGTGCCAGCAGCTTAACTCCCTACAATGAGCAGTTCTTC.

The chain carries TRBV27 and TRBJ2-3, with a tentative D call TRBD1 (7 bases). The length of the CDR3 is 14 residues. Germline V gene lookup returns CDR1 MNHEY and CDR2 SMNVEV (reference sequence). V gave up 5 bases and J gave up 6 bases, with 15 bases separating them. The CDR3 protein is CASSDPGGIDTQYF. In nucleotides, the CDR3 is TGTGCCAGCAGTGATCCAGGGGGGATTGATACGCAGTATTTT.